This TCR beta chain was sequenced for a study of regulatory T cells in long-lasting Graves disease. Across the study: Persistent Graves' disease meant over 5 years of antithyroid drugs with positive TSH receptor antibodies.

Time point of the sample: persistent/refractory GD, antithyroid drugs over 5 years with positive TRAb. PBMCs were the source of the RNA used for TCR sequencing. The patients were drawn from one endocrinology department in Xi'an, China. As regards this clonotype: As yet, its antigen is unknown.

Whole-study findings and limits: Study of thyroid tissue was not done, with only peripheral blood studied. TRBV28, TRBJ1-2 and TRBJ2-5 were favored in persistent disease.

Trimming took 0 bases from V and 3 from J, leaving 12 bases between them. There are 14 residues in the CDR3. The germline V gene encodes CDR1 DFQATT and CDR2 SNEGSKA (reference sequence). Arm-PCR with iRepertoire HTBI primers amplified the CDR3 regions for these TCR beta libraries. TCRdb reanalysed the multiplex PCR reads using MiXCR and keeps one entry per CDR3 protein. The sample records roughly 300,000 distinct CDR3 sequences, 22% being singletons. The material was peripheral blood mononuclear cells (PBMCs), obtained when the disease was refractory, from a patient treated with antithyroid drugs. This rearrangement joins TRBV20-1 to TRBJ2-7; D possibly corresponds to TRBD2 (6 bases). The sequence came from a female donor with Graves disease. The CDR3 sequence is CSARDPGDLYEQYF. The CDR3 coding sequence is TGCAGTGCTAGAGATCCGGGAGATCTCTACGAGCAGTACTTC.